Included here is one T cell receptor (beta chain) sequence, with context. The antigen is not known. These data are taken from a study of neurological immune-mediated disorders. General study findings and limits: Patients with HTLV-1-associated myelopathy had the highest level of TCR clonal expansion, whereas patients with multiple sclerosis had the lowest level, falling beneath the level found in healthy controls. None of the features examined (clinical or MRI) was associated with the multiple sclerosis repertoire cluster. Expanded clones shared no identical CDR3 amino acid sequences across subjects, which suggested private TCR-beta repertoires in all groups.

TCRdb ran MiXCR on the 5' RACE reads and lists one entry per CDR3 protein. The table shows tens of thousands of distinct CDR3 sequences, with approximately 2.8% occurring only once. V shed 6 bases and J 5 bases; nucleotides not matched to a gene: 12. The CDR3 has 16 residues. The germline gives CDR1 MNHEY, CDR2 SVGAGI. 2 million PBMCs stored at -80 C were the source of the unsorted libraries. The rearrangement uses TRBV6-5 and TRBJ2-1; TRBD1 aligns across 8 bases. The sequenced material came from PBMCs. The sequence was collected from a woman in her twenties or thirties with multiple sclerosis. In nucleotides, the CDR3 is TGTGCCAGCAGGCGGACGACAGGGGCACTACACAATGAGCAGTTCTTC. Translated, it gives CASRRTTGALHNEQFF.